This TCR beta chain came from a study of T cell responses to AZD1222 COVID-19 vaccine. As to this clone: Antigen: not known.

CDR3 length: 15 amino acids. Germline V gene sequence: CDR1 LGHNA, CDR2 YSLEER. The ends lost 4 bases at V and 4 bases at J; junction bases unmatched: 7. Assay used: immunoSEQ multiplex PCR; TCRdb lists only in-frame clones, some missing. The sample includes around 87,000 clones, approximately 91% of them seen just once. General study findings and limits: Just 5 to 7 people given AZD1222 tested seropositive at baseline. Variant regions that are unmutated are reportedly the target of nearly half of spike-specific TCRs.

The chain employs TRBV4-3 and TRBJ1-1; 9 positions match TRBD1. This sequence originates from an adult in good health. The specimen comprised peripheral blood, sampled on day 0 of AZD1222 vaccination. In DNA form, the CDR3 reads TGCGCCAGCAGCCCCCGACAGGGGGTGGGCACTGAAGCTTTCTTT. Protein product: CASSPRQGVGTEAFF.